Below, 5 T cell receptor beta chains from the same sample are listed, as sequenced in a study of T-cell reconstitution after alpha-beta-depleted transplantation in children. Preparation of the TCRbeta library used unique molecular identifiers. One entry per CDR3 protein, called by TCRdb with MiXCR from the PCR reads. The sample has around 380,000 distinct CDR3 sequences; around 9.9% are singletons. The specimen was PBMCs from the stem cell graft donor, collected from the stem cell graft. The receptor source for this set is a human donor who donated a stem cell graft to a child with acute myeloid leukemia.

The chain combines TRBV6-1 with TRBJ1-6; TRBD1 matches 7 bases. V trimming: 11 bases; J trimming: 8 bases; junction bases outside the gene matches: 9. Germline assignment: CDR1 MNHNS and CDR2 SASEGT. This CDR3 has 13 residues. The CDR3 region has the DNA TGTGCCGGGACCGGGACAGCACATTCACCCCTCCACTTT. This codes for CAGTGTAHSPLHF.

This clonotype was seen more than once but under ten times. The chain joins TRBV5-1 to TRBJ1-2; perhaps TRBD1 as D (5 bases). The CDR3 is 14 amino acids. The germline V gene has CDR1 SGHRS and CDR2 YFSETQ. The germline V and J ends were trimmed by 0 bases and 4 bases, with 10 bases remaining between them. CDR3 sequence: CASSLDGTGYGYTF. The CDR3 coding sequence is TGCGCCAGCAGCTTGGATGGGACTGGCTATGGCTACACCTTC.

This clonotype has only a few counts. The chain has TRBV7-2 and TRBJ2-7; D possibly uses TRBD1 or TRBD2 (5 bases each). Trimming cost V 5 bases and J 1 base, with 9 bases left between them. Looked up from germline, CDR1 is SGHTA and CDR2 is FQGNSA. The CDR3 has 13 amino acids. CDR3 region: CASSRGPSYEQYF. CDR3 bases: TGTGCCAGCAGCCGGGGACCGTCCTACGAGCAGTACTTC.

V and J are TRBV19 and TRBJ2-2; the match to TRBD2 covers 8 bases. The CDR3 loop spans 17 amino acids. Trimming removed 4 bases from V and 1 base from J; junction bases left unmatched: 8. The germline gives CDR1 LNHDA, CDR2 SQIVND (reference sequence). This chain's CDR3 is CASSTSGLAGNTGELFF. CDR3 in DNA: TGTGCCAGTAGTACGTCAGGGCTAGCGGGGAACACCGGGGAGCTGTTTTTT.

The J gene is TRBJ2-1, the V gene TRBV7-2; possible D gene TRBD1, 5 bases. The CDR3 has 14 amino acids. Germline V gives CDR1 SGHTA, CDR2 FQGNSA. The ends were cut back, 3 bases at V and 5 bases at J, with 11 bases in the middle. The CDR3 DNA reads TGTGCCAGCAGCTTTTGGGGCGCAGACAATGAGCAGTTCTTC. This sequence encodes CASSFWGADNEQFF.